The 11 T cell receptor beta chains reported below all come from one sample, sequenced in a study of T cells after yellow fever vaccination. TCRdb processed the 5' RACE reads anew with MiXCR; each CDR3 protein has one entry. The table lists roughly 70,000 distinct CDR3 sequences, roughly 7.4% of them singletons. Sequenced material: CD8+ T cells sorted from PBMCs, taken on the day of the yellow fever booster vaccination. The source is a man in his thirties or forties who received the YFV17D yellow fever vaccine.

This clonotype was recorded a few times. V and J are TRBV7-9 and TRBJ2-1; D remains ambiguous. Trimming shortened V by 1 base and J by 4 bases, and 5 bases separated the two germline ends. The CDR3 spans 13 residues. Germline CDR1 is SEHNR and CDR2 is FQNEAQ (reference sequence). The CDR3 spells CASSLVTYNEQFF. The CDR3 DNA follows: TGTGCCAGCAGCTTAGTGACTTACAATGAGCAGTTCTTC. The complete variable domain, with remaining parts taken from reference TRBV7-9 and TRBJ2-1, reads DTGVSQNPRHKITKRGQNVTFRCDPISEHNRLYWYRQTLGQGPEFLTYFQNEAQLEKSRLLSDRFSAERPKGSFSTLEIQRTEQGDSAMYLCASSLVTYNEQFFGPGTRLTVL.

This clonotype appeared a few times. This rearrangement joins TRBV20-1 to TRBJ2-5; 7 bases are shared with TRBD2. Losses at the gene ends were 0 bases for V and 5 bases for J; bases not matched to a gene: 9. Germline V gene sequence: CDR1 DFQATT, CDR2 SNEGSKA (reference sequence). The CDR3 has 15 amino acids. The CDR3 sequence is CSARDLGGGAETQYF. In DNA, the CDR3 is TGCAGTGCTAGAGATCTGGGGGGGGGTGCGGAGACCCAGTACTTC.

The gene calls are TRBV27 and TRBJ1-1; a possible D gene is TRBD1 (5 bases). Trimming pared 3 bases from V and 4 bases from J, leaving 12 bases between. The CDR3 contains 14 residues. Looked up from germline, CDR1 is MNHEY and CDR2 is SMNVEV (reference sequence). The CDR3 here is CASSLVGPGTEAFF. The CDR3 DNA reads as TGTGCCAGCAGTTTGGTGGGGCCCGGCACTGAAGCTTTCTTT.

This clonotype came up many times. The chain is built from TRBV27 and TRBJ2-3, with unresolved D. Germline-derived CDR1 and CDR2 are MNHEY and SMNVEV (reference sequence). Deletions cut 2 bases from V and 4 bases from J, with 19 bases between. The CDR3 has 17 amino acids. The CDR3 protein is CASSLTLDLLSPDTQYF. In DNA, the CDR3 is TGTGCCAGCAGTTTAACCCTGGACCTTCTCAGCCCAGATACGCAGTATTTT.

This clonotype came up a few times. The chain joins TRBV5-1 to TRBJ1-5; a possible D gene is TRBD1 (5 bases). This CDR3 has 15 amino acids. Germline lookup yields CDR1 SGHRS and CDR2 YFSETQ. V lost 0 bases and J lost 3, with 10 bases in between. The CDR3 coding sequence is TGCGCCAGCAGCTTGGTGCCAGGGCACAATCAGCCCCAGCATTTT. This sequence encodes CASSLVPGHNQPQHF.

J is TRBJ2-7 and V is TRBV7-9; TRBD2 matches 10 bases. The V segment lost 2 bases and the J segment 5 bases; nucleotides outside the gene matches: 6. The CDR3 has 15 amino acids. Per germline, CDR1 SEHNR and CDR2 FQNEAQ (reference sequence). CDR3 nucleotides: TGTGCCAGCAGCTTACAGCCTAGCGGGAGCCACGAGCAGTACTTC. Translation gives CASSLQPSGSHEQYF.

This clonotype was observed a handful of times. The CDR3 sequence: CASTPQGEGNEQFF. CDR3 sequence (DNA): TGTGCCAGCACCCCTCAGGGGGAGGGGAATGAGCAGTTCTTC. This chain uses TRBV7-6 with TRBJ2-1, with D possibly being TRBD1 or TRBD2 (7 bases each). Trimming pared 7 bases from V and 7 bases from J, leaving 17 bases between. The V gene's germline CDR1 is SGHVS and CDR2 FNYEAQ. The CDR3 runs 14 residues.

This clonotype was counted ten times or more. This chain joins TRBV20-1 and TRBJ2-3; a possible D gene is TRBD2 (6 bases). The CDR3 is 15 amino acids. Germline V gene data show CDR1 as DFQATT and CDR2 as SNEGSKA (reference sequence). Trimming stripped 3 bases from V and 2 bases from J, with 15 bases between. CDR3 nucleotide sequence: TGCAGTGCTAGTTTAGCCGGGACTCTCACAGATACGCAGTATTTT. Amino acid sequence: CSASLAGTLTDTQYF.

Relative to its sample, this clonotype is medium-sized. The CDR3 sequence is CASSLGSFDTQYF. The CDR3 nucleotides read TGTGCCAGCAGTTTGGGGAGCTTTGATACGCAGTATTTT. V and J are TRBV28 and TRBJ2-3, with a possible D match to TRBD2 (5 bases). The CDR3 length is 13 residues. The V end was cut by 3 bases, the J end by 6 bases, with 10 bases between. Germline CDR1 MDHEN, CDR2 SYDVKM.

This clonotype was found a few times. The chain joins TRBV11-2 to TRBJ2-2, with 9 bases identical to TRBD1. The CDR3 runs 21 residues. The V gene's germline CDR1 is SGHAT and CDR2 FQNNGV. Trimming took 4 bases from V and 4 from J; bases not matched to a gene: 22. The CDR3 here is CASSSDPLTGGVSAGTGELFF. The CDR3 nucleotides read TGTGCCAGCAGCTCAGACCCCCTGACAGGGGGAGTCAGCGCTGGCACCGGGGAGCTGTTTTTT. Based on the CDR3 plus reference TRBV11-2 and TRBJ2-2, the full variable domain is EAGVAQSPRYKIIEKRQSVAFWCNPISGHATLYWYQQILGQGPKLLIQFQNNGVVDDSQLPKDRFSAERLKGVDSTLKIQPAKLEDSAVYLCASSSDPLTGGVSAGTGELFFGEGSRLTVL.

This clonotype has just one count. The gene calls are TRBV12-5 and TRBJ2-1, with D tentatively TRBD1 (5 bases). There are 15 residues in the CDR3. CDR1 and CDR2 from the germline V gene are LGHNT and FRNRAP. Trimming shortened V by 7 bases and J by 3 bases, and 16 bases separated the two germline ends. CDR3 in amino acids: CASDPGRAYYNEQFF. In DNA, the CDR3 is TGTGCTAGTGATCCAGGGCGAGCTTACTACAATGAGCAGTTCTTC.